This section outlines one T cell receptor beta chain sequence together with its context. This entry is derived from a study of blood T cell repertoires in COVID-19. Profiled with immunoSEQ multiplex PCR; TCRdb holds only in-frame clones, not every one. The sample contains approximately 70,000 clones, over 80% of which appear only once. Germline CDR1 is MGHRA and CDR2 is YSYEKL. V lost 2 bases, J lost 3 bases, and 4 bases stayed unmatched. The CDR3 has 15 residues. This chain connects TRBV4-1 to TRBJ2-5; 9 positions agree with TRBD2. This sequence was found in an elderly man with active or convalescent COVID-19. The material sequenced was peripheral blood. This CDR3 is CASSQSGTSKETQYF. The CDR3 DNA reads as TGCGCCAGCAGCCAATCCGGGACTAGCAAAGAGACCCAGTACTTC.